This paragraph covers one TCR beta chain sequence. The antigen is undetermined. The entry originates in a study of blood T cells in healthy people across ages. As for the study in general: Through template switching, about one barcoded beta molecule was captured per two T cells, as measured in model experiments.

Overall study findings and caveats: The donors' CMV status was not determined, possibly confounding changes in expanded clonotypes.

Through a sample-barcoded 5' primer and a J-beta primer mix, a second PCR was run for 7 to 11 cycles. Every molecule of cDNA carried a tag from a template-switch adaptor with 12 random nucleotides. TCRdb independently ran MiXCR on the 5' RACE reads; one entry per CDR3 protein. The data show roughly 1,700,000 distinct CDR3 sequences, with under 30% seen just once and roughly 8% held by the top ten. The CDR3 is 15 residues long. V lost 6 bases to trimming and J lost 3 bases; unmatched junction nucleotides: 8. V is TRBV12-3 or TRBV12-4 and J is TRBJ1-5, with 7 bases identical to TRBD1. The sequence was collected from a woman in her twenties or thirties in good health. Sequenced input: blood. CDR3 nucleotide sequence: TGTGCCAGCAGCCTCCCGGGACAGCACAATCAGCCCCAGCATTTT. Translating gives CASSLPGQHNQPQHF.